The T cell receptor (beta chain) under discussion was sequenced for a study of blood T cells in healthy people across ages. General study results and limits: Long-lived donors exceeded aged donors in naive CD4+ cells and diversity.

This CDR3 region has 13 residues. Germline V CDR1 and CDR2: SGHAT, FQDESV (reference sequence). V lost 4 bases and J 6 bases, leaving 12 bases between the germline ends. A J-beta primer mix and a sample-barcoded 5' primer were used in a second PCR of roughly 6 to 11 cycles. TCRdb reprocessed the 5' RACE reads with MiXCR, giving one entry per CDR3 protein. The sample lists more than 900,000 distinct CDR3 sequences, less than 25% occurring once. About this clonotype itself: Its antigen is unknown.

This sample also appeared in a second study, on T cells of mothers and their children. As that study records: Samples were provided by three healthy Caucasian mothers and their six children. An overlap that was slightly higher, though non-significant, was seen in related mother-child pairs versus unrelated pairs.

This receptor was taken from a girl aged 2 to 9 in good health. The gene calls are TRBV11-1 and TRBJ1-2, with D uncertain. The sample consisted of blood. Here the CDR3 DNA reads TGTGCCAGCAGCTCCCGGCGAGTGGATGGCTACACCTTC. Translated: CASSSRRVDGYTF.